This T cell receptor (beta chain) was recovered during a study of blood T cell repertoires in COVID-19. Measured with immunoSEQ multiplex PCR; TCRdb has only the in-frame clones, and not every one. The sample has hundreds of thousands of clones, 80% to 95% seen once. With 2 bases removed from V and 1 base from J, the gap between germline ends came to 12 bases. Germline V gene lookup returns CDR1 LGHNA and CDR2 YSLEER. CDR3 length: 16 amino acids. The sequenced sample consisted of peripheral blood. This receptor was taken from a man in his sixties with COVID-19, enrolled during active disease. V usage is TRBV4-3 and J usage is TRBJ2-4, with a weak D call TRBD2 (5 bases). The CDR3 DNA sequence: TGCGCCAGCAGCCAATCGGCGCCGGGGGCCAAAAACATTCAGTACTTC. Residues: CASSQSAPGAKNIQYF.